The 30 T cell receptor beta chains below come from one sample, sequenced in a study of T-cell memory formation after mild COVID-19. TCRdb reprocessed the 5' RACE reads via MiXCR and lists one record per CDR3 protein. This sample has roughly 600,000 distinct CDR3 sequences; 18% occur once, and the top ten carry 12%. The sequenced material came from PBMCs or a T cell subset sorted from them (not recorded which). Receptors were obtained from an adult woman who had mild COVID-19 (a few samples of this study predate the infection). Cell type and time point are not known.

Only a few counts were recorded for this clonotype. The rearrangement joins TRBV14 to TRBJ1-2, with a possible D match to TRBD1 (6 bases). Germline CDR1 SGHDN, CDR2 FVKESK. The ends were cut back, 1 base at V and 7 bases at J, with 7 bases in the middle. This CDR3 contains 12 residues. The CDR3 loop reads CASSQAGVGYTF. As DNA, the CDR3 is TGTGCCAGCAGCCAAGCAGGGGTTGGCTACACCTTC.

As concerns this clonotype: One end of the junction does not line up with germline, which may come from a read error. This chain uses TRBV5-1 with TRBJ2-7; perhaps TRBD1 as D (5 bases). The CDR3 is made up of 14 amino acids. Germline V CDR1 and CDR2: SGHRS, YFSETQ. The CDR3 here is CASSLDSSALGLNF. The CDR3 region has the DNA TGCGCCAGCAGCTTGGATTCCAGCGCACTGGGGCTGAACTTC.

This clonotype was seen more than once but under ten times. This chain joins TRBV4-2 and TRBJ2-3; D ambiguous. The ends were cut back, 1 base at V and 4 bases at J, with 6 bases in the middle. This CDR3 comprises 13 residues. Germline assignment: CDR1 LGHNA and CDR2 YNFKEQ. Here the CDR3 reads CASSQVPADTQYF. The DNA of the CDR3 is TGTGCCAGCAGCCAAGTCCCCGCAGATACGCAGTATTTT.

This clonotype was picked up a small number of times. The chain recombines TRBV5-1 with TRBJ2-5, with D perhaps matching TRBD2 (6 bases). The V gene's germline CDR1 is SGHRS and CDR2 YFSETQ. CDR3 length equals 17 residues. V gave up 2 bases and J gave up 3 bases, with 20 bases separating them. The CDR3 nucleotides are TGCGCCAGCAGCTTCTCCTTCACTACGACTAGGGAAGAGACCCAGTACTTC. Translated, it gives CASSFSFTTTREETQYF.

This clonotype was observed a few times. V gene TRBV3-1 combines with J gene TRBJ2-5; D gene uncertain. This CDR3 has 15 residues. Per germline, CDR1 LGHDT and CDR2 YNNKEL (reference sequence). Trimming removed 0 bases at V and 3 bases at J, with 11 bases between. The CDR3 coding sequence is TGTGCCAGCAGCCAAGATACGGCTCGTGAAGAGACCCAGTACTTC. Its protein is CASSQDTAREETQYF.

This chain's CDR3 is CSVEASGRAVAYNEQFF. In DNA form, the CDR3 reads TGCAGCGTTGAGGCTAGCGGGAGGGCCGTCGCCTACAATGAGCAGTTCTTC. The rearrangement joins TRBV29-1 to TRBJ2-1; TRBD2 agrees at 12 bases. The CDR3 consists of 17 residues. V was clipped by 3 bases and J by 2 bases; unmatched bases: 8. Germline CDR1 is SQVTM and CDR2 is ANQGSEA.

This clonotype was detected ten times or more. The chain combines TRBV6-2 or TRBV6-3 with TRBJ1-1, with TRBD1 matching 9 bases. The CDR3 runs 14 residues. J was trimmed by 4 bases and V by 10 bases; bases with no gene match: 10. Germline values: CDR1 MNHEY, CDR2 SVGEGT. The chain's CDR3 is CATKTGGAGTEAFF. DNA for the CDR3: TGTGCCACAAAAACAGGGGGCGCGGGCACTGAAGCTTTCTTT.

This clonotype was found many times. The chain has TRBV9 and TRBJ2-7, with 8 nucleotides matching TRBD1. The CDR3 runs 14 residues. J was trimmed by 5 bases and V by 4 bases; bases with no gene match: 8. Germline values: CDR1 SGDLS, CDR2 YYNGEE. The CDR3 reads CASSPRTGIDEQYF. The DNA for the CDR3 is TGTGCCAGCAGCCCAAGGACAGGGATAGACGAGCAGTACTTC.

This sequence joins TRBV10-3 and TRBJ2-1; TRBD2 matches 11 bases. Germline CDR1 ENHRY, CDR2 SYGVKD. CDR3 length: 14 amino acids. V trimming: 8 bases; J trimming: 7 bases; junction bases outside the gene matches: 7. In nucleotides, the CDR3 is TGTGCCATCTCTACTAGCGGGAGTGTAAATGAGCAGTTCTTC. Protein: CAISTSGSVNEQFF.

This sequence joins TRBV7-9 and TRBJ2-4; D remains unclear. This CDR3 contains 12 residues. The germline gives CDR1 SEHNR, CDR2 FQNEAQ (reference sequence). Trimming pared 3 bases from V and 6 bases from J, leaving 6 bases between. This CDR3 is CASSFLGNIQYF. The CDR3 DNA sequence: TGTGCCAGCAGCTTTTTAGGAAACATTCAGTACTTC. Full variable domain (rest looked up from reference TRBV7-9 and TRBJ2-4): DTGVSQNPRHKITKRGQNVTFRCDPISEHNRLYWYRQTLGQGPEFLTYFQNEAQLEKSRLLSDRFSAERPKGSFSTLEIQRTEQGDSAMYLCASSFLGNIQYFGAGTRLSVL.

This clonotype has a handful of counts. This chain joins TRBV7-3 and TRBJ2-3; TRBD2 is a possible D gene (6 bases). With 3 bases removed from V and 4 bases from J, the gap between germline ends came to 11 bases. Looked up from germline, CDR1 is SGHTA and CDR2 is FQGTGA. This CDR3 is 14 amino acids long. CDR3 region: CASSLGSGSDTQYF. In nucleotides, the CDR3 is TGTGCCAGCAGCTTGGGTAGCGGTTCAGATACGCAGTATTTT.

The chain links TRBV7-3 to TRBJ1-4; TRBD1 might be the D (6 bases). This CDR3 comprises 15 residues. The V gene's germline CDR1 is SGHTA and CDR2 FQGTGA. V dropped 5 bases and J dropped 3 bases, with 13 bases sitting between them. The DNA of the CDR3 is TGTGCCAGCAGCCCCAGAGCAGGGGCTAATGAAAAACTGTTTTTT. Protein sequence: CASSPRAGANEKLFF. The full variable domain, completed using reference TRBV7-3 and TRBJ1-4, is GAGVSQTPSNKVTEKGKYVELRCDPISGHTALYWYRQSLGQGPEFLIYFQGTGAADDSGLPNDRFFAVRPEGSVSTLKIQRTERGDSAVYLCASSPRAGANEKLFFGSGTQLSVL.

CDR3 bases: TGTGCCAGCAGCTTGGAAAACGCCCTGAACACTGAAGCTTTCTTT. As protein: CASSLENALNTEAFF. This chain uses TRBV5-4 with TRBJ1-1, with D hard to call. There are 15 residues in the CDR3. V was cut by 0 bases and J by 0 bases, with 9 bases left in between. The germline V gene encodes CDR1 SGHNT and CDR2 YYREEE (reference sequence).

The chain couples TRBV4-3 to TRBJ2-3; D perhaps matches TRBD2 (6 bases). The CDR3 length is 15 residues. V lost 3 bases, J lost 4 bases, and 14 bases lay in between. Germline values: CDR1 LGHNA, CDR2 YSLEER. The CDR3 DNA sequence: TGCGCCAGCAGCCAGACTCGACTAGAGGCAGATACGCAGTATTTT. It encodes CASSQTRLEADTQYF.

The rearrangement links TRBV3-1 to TRBJ2-3; 12 nucleotides agree with TRBD2. Germline CDR1 LGHDT, CDR2 YNNKEL (reference sequence). The CDR3 extends over 19 amino acids. V lost 0 bases and J lost 5; bases outside the gene matches: 12. CDR3 in amino acids: CASSQDRPSGGAQGDTQYF. The CDR3 DNA sequence: TGTGCCAGCAGCCAAGATCGACCTAGCGGGGGGGCCCAGGGAGATACGCAGTATTTT.

The chain uses TRBV29-1 and TRBJ2-1; 12 bases fit TRBD2. Losses at the gene ends were 1 base for V and 7 bases for J; bases not matched to a gene: 2. CDR3 size: 14 residues. The V gene's germline CDR1 is SQVTM and CDR2 ANQGSEA. The CDR3 DNA sequence: TGCAGCGTTGAAGGACTAGCGGGAGTAAATGAGCAGTTCTTC. Translated: CSVEGLAGVNEQFF.

This clonotype was found a few times. The gene calls are TRBV18 and TRBJ1-4; D remains ambiguous. In germline, CDR1 is KGHSH, CDR2 LQKENI. V was pared by 3 bases and J by 8 bases, with 7 bases between. This CDR3 comprises 12 residues. DNA for the CDR3: TGTGCCAGCTCACCTGATAGAGAAAAACTGTTTTTT. As protein: CASSPDREKLFF. The variable domain in full, with the rest retrieved from reference TRBV18 and TRBJ1-4, is NAGVMQNPRHLVRRRGQEARLRCSPMKGHSHVYWYRQLPEEGLKFMVYLQKENIIDESGMPKERFSAEFPKEGPSILRIQQVVRGDSAAYFCASSPDREKLFFGSGTQLSVL.

This clonotype was found a few times. This chain connects TRBV9 to TRBJ1-6; D is ambiguous. Germline assignment: CDR1 SGDLS and CDR2 YYNGEE. V was cut by 3 bases and J by 0 bases, with 10 bases left in between. This CDR3 is built from 16 residues. The CDR3: CASSGPRGSYNSPLHF. The CDR3 nucleotides are TGTGCCAGCAGCGGCCCACGGGGCTCCTATAATTCACCCCTCCACTTT.

This clonotype was detected many times. The chain has TRBV20-1 and TRBJ2-3; 8 bases match TRBD1. CDR3 length: 16 amino acids. Trimming removed 4 bases from V and 1 base from J; junction bases left unmatched: 10. Germline-derived CDR1 and CDR2 are DFQATT and SNEGSKA (reference sequence). CDR3 residues: CSAIVGATGGTDTQYF. CDR3 coding DNA: TGCAGTGCTATTGTCGGGGCGACAGGGGGCACAGATACGCAGTATTTT.

The chain uses TRBV7-9 and TRBJ2-7, with D uncertain. V shed 3 bases and J shed 2 bases, with 8 bases lying between them. The CDR3 spans 13 residues. The germline V gene has CDR1 SEHNR and CDR2 FQNEAQ (reference sequence). CDR3 protein: CASSFDLTYEQYF. DNA of the CDR3: TGTGCCAGCAGCTTTGACTTAACCTACGAGCAGTACTTC. Using reference TRBV7-9 and TRBJ2-7 for the parts outside the CDR3, the full variable domain is DTGVSQNPRHKITKRGQNVTFRCDPISEHNRLYWYRQTLGQGPEFLTYFQNEAQLEKSRLLSDRFSAERPKGSFSTLEIQRTEQGDSAMYLCASSFDLTYEQYFGPGTRLTVT.

This clonotype was counted a few times. The chain carries TRBV29-1 and TRBJ2-3; D might be TRBD2 (6 bases). This CDR3 has 14 residues. Trimming shortened V by 8 bases and J by 0 bases, and 15 bases separated the two germline ends. Germline V gives CDR1 SQVTM, CDR2 ANQGSEA. CDR3 amino acids: CSIPRAGSTDTQYF. The DNA of the CDR3 is TGCAGCATCCCGAGGGCGGGAAGCACAGATACGCAGTATTTT.

This clonotype has only a few counts. The chain joins TRBV7-9 to TRBJ2-5; 8 nucleotides agree with TRBD1. The V gene end was trimmed by 1 base and the J gene end by 4 bases; junction bases not matched to a gene: 8. The CDR3 is made up of 16 amino acids. CDR1 is SEHNR and CDR2 is FQNEAQ in the germline V gene (reference sequence). DNA of the CDR3: TGTGCCAGCAGCTTAGGGGACAGGTTCGCTGGAGAGACCCAGTACTTC. The encoded protein is CASSLGDRFAGETQYF.

The CDR3 here is CASSDGQGEELFF. The DNA for the CDR3 is TGTGCCAGCAGTGACGGACAGGGCGAGGAGCTGTTTTTT. J is TRBJ2-2 and V is TRBV6-4; 8 positions agree with TRBD1. V shed 2 bases and J 10 bases; nucleotides not matched to a gene: 3. The germline CDR1 and CDR2 sequences are MRHNA and SNTAGT. The CDR3 is 13 residues long.

This clonotype has more than one count but fewer than ten. The chain couples TRBV30 to TRBJ2-7; D call uncertain. Trimming shortened V by 5 bases and J by 6 bases, and 14 bases separated the two germline ends. From germline, CDR1 is GTSNPN and CDR2 SVGIG (reference sequence). CDR3 length equals 12 residues. The CDR3 region is CAWQDGRSEQYF. The CDR3 DNA follows: TGTGCCTGGCAAGATGGCCGATCCGAGCAGTACTTC.

In this sample, this clonotype turned up a few times. The CDR3 DNA follows: TGTGCCAGCAGCTTAATGCAGTCCTACGAGCAGTACTTC. Its protein product is CASSLMQSYEQYF. V and J are TRBV7-2 and TRBJ2-7; D ambiguous. The V end was cut by 2 bases, the J end by 1 base, with 6 bases between. The length of the CDR3 is 13 residues. Germline values: CDR1 SGHTA, CDR2 FQGNSA.

In its sample, this clonotype was seen many times. J is TRBJ2-1 and V is TRBV7-9; TRBD1 aligns across 7 bases. V shed 5 bases, J shed 7 bases, and the junction held 14 bases outside the gene matches. CDR3 length: 16 residues. Germline CDR1 is SEHNR and CDR2 is FQNEAQ (reference sequence). The CDR3 loop is CASSVMGQLLQNEQFF. DNA of the CDR3: TGTGCCAGCAGCGTTATGGGACAGCTACTCCAGAATGAGCAGTTCTTC.

This clonotype is a singleton in its sample. The chain carries TRBV9 and TRBJ1-1, with 10 bases matching TRBD1. The V gene end was trimmed by 2 bases and the J gene end by 11 bases; junction bases not matched to a gene: 6. CDR3 length: 13 amino acids. Germline V gene lookup returns CDR1 SGDLS and CDR2 YYNGEE. CDR3 coding DNA: TGTGCCAGCAGCGTGGGACAGGGGTATTCGGCTTTCTTT. It codes for CASSVGQGYSAFF.

The sample holds a few counts of this clonotype. This rearrangement joins TRBV6-1 to TRBJ2-1; D gene uncertain. Germline CDR1 MNHNS, CDR2 SASEGT. Trimming took 2 bases from V and 4 from J, leaving 6 bases between them. The CDR3 totals 13 residues. The CDR3 is CASSETNYNEQFF. The CDR3 coding sequence is TGTGCCAGCAGTGAAACCAATTACAATGAGCAGTTCTTC.

This chain connects TRBV5-6 to TRBJ2-1; TRBD2 aligns across 10 bases. The CDR3 totals 11 residues. V shed 5 bases, J shed 14 bases, and the junction held 4 bases outside the gene matches. Germline values: CDR1 SGHDT, CDR2 YYEEEE. The CDR3: CASRAGTSEFF. Written as DNA, the CDR3 is TGTGCCAGCAGGGCCGGGACTAGCGAGTTCTTC.

The V gene is TRBV5-7, the J gene TRBJ2-7; D gene unclear. TRBV5-7 is given ORF status, its function remaining uncertain. Deletions cut 0 bases from V and 3 bases from J, with 13 bases between. CDR3 length equals 15 residues. CDR3 sequence reads: CASSLGTDDHYEQYF. DNA for the CDR3: TGTGCCAGCAGCTTGGGAACCGATGACCACTACGAGCAGTACTTC.